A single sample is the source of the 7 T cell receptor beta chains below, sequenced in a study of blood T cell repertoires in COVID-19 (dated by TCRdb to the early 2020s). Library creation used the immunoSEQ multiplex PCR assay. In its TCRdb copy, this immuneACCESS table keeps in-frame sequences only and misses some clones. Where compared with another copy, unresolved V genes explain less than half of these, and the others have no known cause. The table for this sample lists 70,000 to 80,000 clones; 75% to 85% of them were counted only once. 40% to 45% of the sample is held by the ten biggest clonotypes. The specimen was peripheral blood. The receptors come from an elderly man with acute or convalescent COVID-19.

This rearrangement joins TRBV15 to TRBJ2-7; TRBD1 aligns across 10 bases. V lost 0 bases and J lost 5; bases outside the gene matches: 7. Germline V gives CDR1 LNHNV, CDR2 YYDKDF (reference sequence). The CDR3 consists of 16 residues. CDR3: CATSRDLRDRGHEQYF. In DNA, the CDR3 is TGTGCCACCAGCAGAGATCTCCGGGACAGGGGCCACGAGCAGTACTTC.

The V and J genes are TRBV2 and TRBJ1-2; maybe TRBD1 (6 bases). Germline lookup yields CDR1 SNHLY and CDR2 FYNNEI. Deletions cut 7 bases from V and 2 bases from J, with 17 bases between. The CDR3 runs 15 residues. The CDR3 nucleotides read TGTGCCAGCACCCAAGGGACATCGGGGAACTATGGCTACACCTTC. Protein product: CASTQGTSGNYGYTF.

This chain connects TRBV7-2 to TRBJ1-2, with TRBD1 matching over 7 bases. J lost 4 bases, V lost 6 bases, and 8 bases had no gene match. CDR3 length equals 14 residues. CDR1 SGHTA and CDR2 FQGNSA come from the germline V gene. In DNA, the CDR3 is TGTGCCAGCAGGGGACAGACCTTTGGCTATGGCTACACCTTC. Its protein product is CASRGQTFGYGYTF.

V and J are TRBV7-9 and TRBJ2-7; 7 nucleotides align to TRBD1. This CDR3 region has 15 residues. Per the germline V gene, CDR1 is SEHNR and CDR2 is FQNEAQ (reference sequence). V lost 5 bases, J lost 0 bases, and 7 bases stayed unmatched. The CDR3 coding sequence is TGTGCCAGCAGCGTATCACAGGGGTCCTCCTACGAGCAGTACTTC. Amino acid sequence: CASSVSQGSSYEQYF.

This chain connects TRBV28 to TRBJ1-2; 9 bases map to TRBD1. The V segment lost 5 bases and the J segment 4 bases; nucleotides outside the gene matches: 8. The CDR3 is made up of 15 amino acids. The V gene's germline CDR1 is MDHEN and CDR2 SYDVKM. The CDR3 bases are TGTGCCAGCAGTCCCGGACAGGGGAAAAGCTATGGCTACACCTTC. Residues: CASSPGQGKSYGYTF.

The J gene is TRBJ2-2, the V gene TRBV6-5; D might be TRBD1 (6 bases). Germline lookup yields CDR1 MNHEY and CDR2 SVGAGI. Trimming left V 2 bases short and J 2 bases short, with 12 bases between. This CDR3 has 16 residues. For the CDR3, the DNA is TGTGCCAGCAGTTACGAGGACAGACCCAACACCGGGGAGCTGTTTTTT. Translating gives CASSYEDRPNTGELFF.

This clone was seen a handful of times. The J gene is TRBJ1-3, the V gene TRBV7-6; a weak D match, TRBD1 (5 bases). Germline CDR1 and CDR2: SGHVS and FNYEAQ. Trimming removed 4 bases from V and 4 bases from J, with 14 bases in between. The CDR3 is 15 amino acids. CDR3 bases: TGTGCCAGCAGCTCCCTGGGGCCGGACGGAAACACCATATATTTT. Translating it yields CASSSLGPDGNTIYF.